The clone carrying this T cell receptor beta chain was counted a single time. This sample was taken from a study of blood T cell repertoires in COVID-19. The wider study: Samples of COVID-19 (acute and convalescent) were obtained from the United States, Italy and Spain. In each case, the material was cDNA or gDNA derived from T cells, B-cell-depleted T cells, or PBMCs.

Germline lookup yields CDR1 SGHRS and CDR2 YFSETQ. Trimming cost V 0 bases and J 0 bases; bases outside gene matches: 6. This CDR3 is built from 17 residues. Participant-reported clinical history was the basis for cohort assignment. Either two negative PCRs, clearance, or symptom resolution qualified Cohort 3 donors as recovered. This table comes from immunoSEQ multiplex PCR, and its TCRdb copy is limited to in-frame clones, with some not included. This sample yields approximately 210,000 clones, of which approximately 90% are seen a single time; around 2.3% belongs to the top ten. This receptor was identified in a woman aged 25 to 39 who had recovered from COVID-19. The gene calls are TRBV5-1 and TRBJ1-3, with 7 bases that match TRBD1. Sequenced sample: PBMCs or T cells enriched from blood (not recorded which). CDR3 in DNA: TGCGCCAGCAGCTTGGCCCAGACAGGGAGCTCTGGAAACACCATATATTTT. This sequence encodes CASSLAQTGSSGNTIYF.